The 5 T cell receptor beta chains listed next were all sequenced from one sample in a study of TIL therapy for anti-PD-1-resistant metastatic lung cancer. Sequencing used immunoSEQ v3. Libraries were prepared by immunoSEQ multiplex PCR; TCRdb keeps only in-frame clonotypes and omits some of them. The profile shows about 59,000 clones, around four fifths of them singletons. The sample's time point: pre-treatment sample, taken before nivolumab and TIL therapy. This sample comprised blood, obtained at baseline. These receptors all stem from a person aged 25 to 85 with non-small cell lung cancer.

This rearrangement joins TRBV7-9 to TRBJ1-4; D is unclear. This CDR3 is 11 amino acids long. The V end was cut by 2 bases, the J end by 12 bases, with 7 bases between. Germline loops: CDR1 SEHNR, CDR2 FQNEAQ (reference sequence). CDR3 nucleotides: TGTGCCAGCAGCTTATCCGGTGAACTGTTTTTT. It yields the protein CASSLSGELFF.

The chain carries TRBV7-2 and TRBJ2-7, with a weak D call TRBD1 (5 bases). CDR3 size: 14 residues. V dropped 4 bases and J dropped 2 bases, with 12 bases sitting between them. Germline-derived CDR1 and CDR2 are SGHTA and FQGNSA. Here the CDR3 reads CASSWTKPPYEQYF. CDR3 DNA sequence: TGTGCCAGCAGCTGGACAAAACCTCCCTACGAGCAGTACTTC.

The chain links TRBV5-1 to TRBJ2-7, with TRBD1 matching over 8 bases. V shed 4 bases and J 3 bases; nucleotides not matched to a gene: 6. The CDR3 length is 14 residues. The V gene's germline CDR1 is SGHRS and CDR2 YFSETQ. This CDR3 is CASSQPDRDYEQYF. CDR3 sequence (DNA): TGCGCCAGCAGCCAACCGGACAGGGACTACGAGCAGTACTTC.

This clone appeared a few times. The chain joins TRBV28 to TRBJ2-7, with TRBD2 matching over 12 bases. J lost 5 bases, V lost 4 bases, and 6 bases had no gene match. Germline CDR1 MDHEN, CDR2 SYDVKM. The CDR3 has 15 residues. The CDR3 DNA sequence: TGTGCCAGCAGTTACGAGACTAGCGGGGGTAACGAGCAGTACTTC. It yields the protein CASSYETSGGNEQYF.

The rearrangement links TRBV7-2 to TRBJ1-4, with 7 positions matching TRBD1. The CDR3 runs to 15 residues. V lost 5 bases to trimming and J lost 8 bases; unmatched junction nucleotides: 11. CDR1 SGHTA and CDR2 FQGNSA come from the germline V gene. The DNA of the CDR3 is TGTGCCAGCAGCACCCGACAGGGCAGGTTGGAAAAACTGTTTTTT. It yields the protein CASSTRQGRLEKLFF.